This TCR beta chain was identified in a study of T-cell reconstitution after alpha-beta-depleted transplantation in children. CDR3 length equals 16 residues. After removal of 8 bases from V and 5 bases from J, the junction contained 15 bases not matched to a gene. Per the germline V gene, CDR1 is MDHEN and CDR2 is SYDVKM. Regarding the study as a whole: There were reportedly several hundred expanded graft clones from which alpha-beta T cells came about two months after transplant. A year post-transplant, T-cell counts and diversity derived mostly from newly produced T cells. Elevated TCRbeta diversity at day 60 was traced, in some patients, to surviving recipient T cells and thymic progenitors.

During its preparation, the TCRbeta library received unique molecular identifiers. TCRdb analysed the PCR reads with MiXCR anew, one entry per CDR3 protein. The data hold more than 120,000 distinct CDR3 sequences, with around 8.5% observed a single time. As regards this clonotype: Its antigen is currently unknown.

This clonotype originated in a female patient between 2 and 15 years old who had a stem cell transplant for congenital amegakaryocytic thrombocytopenia, so the T cells may come from the graft donor. This sequence joins TRBV28 and TRBJ2-5, with 9 bases that match TRBD2. The specimen comprised PBMCs, mostly from graft donor cells, sampled 180 days after TCRalphabeta/CD19-depleted stem cell transplant. CDR3 in amino acids: CASGGIGAGGGETQYF. CDR3 in DNA: TGTGCCAGCGGGGGGATTGGCGCGGGAGGGGGGGAGACCCAGTACTTC.